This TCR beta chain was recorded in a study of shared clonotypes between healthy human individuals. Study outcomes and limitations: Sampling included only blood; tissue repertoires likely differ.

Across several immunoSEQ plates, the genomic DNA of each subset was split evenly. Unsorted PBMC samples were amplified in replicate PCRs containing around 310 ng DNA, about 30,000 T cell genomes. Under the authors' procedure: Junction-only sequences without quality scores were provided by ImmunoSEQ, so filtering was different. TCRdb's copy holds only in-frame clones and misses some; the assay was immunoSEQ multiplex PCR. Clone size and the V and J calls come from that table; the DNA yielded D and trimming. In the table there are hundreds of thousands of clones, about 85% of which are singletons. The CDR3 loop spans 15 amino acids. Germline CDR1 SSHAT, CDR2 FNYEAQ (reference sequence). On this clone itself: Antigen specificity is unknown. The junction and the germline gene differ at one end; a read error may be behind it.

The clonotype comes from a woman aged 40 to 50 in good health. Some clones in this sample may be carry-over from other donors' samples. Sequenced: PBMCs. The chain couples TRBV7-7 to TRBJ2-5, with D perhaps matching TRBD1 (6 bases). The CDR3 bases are TGTGCTAGCAGCCCGCTTCGACAGGAGGTAGAGACCCAGTACTTC. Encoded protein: CASSPLRQEVETQYF. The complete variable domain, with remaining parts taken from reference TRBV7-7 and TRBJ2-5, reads GAGVSQSPRYKVTKRGQDVTLRCDPISSHATLYWYQQALGQGPEFLTYFNYEAQPDKSGLPSDRFSAERPEGSISTLTIQRTEQRDSAMYRCASSPLRQEVETQYFGPGTRLLVL.